The rows below give T cell receptor beta chains drawn from one sample of a study of blood T cell repertoires in COVID-19. Generated by immunoSEQ multiplex PCR, the TCRdb table keeps only in-frame clones and is missing some. The sample includes 170,000 or so clones, around four fifths seen only once; the top ten take under 10%. The sample comprised peripheral blood. The receptors derive from an older woman with COVID-19, enrolled during active disease. Each CDR3 is given with its conserved first and last residue.

TRBV4-2	TRBJ2-7	CASSLDASGTTYEQYF
TRBV19	TRBJ2-1	CASSMSLNYNEQFF
TRBV2	TRBJ1-3	CASSEDRSGNTIYF
TRBV5-8	TRBJ2-7	CASSYGVRRGPHTSEQYF
TRBV5-1	TRBJ2-5	CASSPGGGIKETQYF
TRBV6-6	TRBJ1-4	CASSLQGVNEKLFF
TRBV6-1	TRBJ2-2	CASSEARSNTGELFF
TRBV10-3	TRBJ2-6	CAISDGGANVLTF
TRBV9	TRBJ2-3	CASSLRSSGSTDTQYF
TRBV2	TRBJ2-7	CASSLRGTGHF
TRBV29-1	TRBJ1-1	CSVLRTVNTEAFF
TRBV4-2	TRBJ2-7	CASSPSPSGTSRGLYEQYF
TRBV5-4	TRBJ2-4	CASSSQGANIQYF
TRBV10-3	TRBJ1-6	CAISDNQGAGNSPLHF
TRBV30	TRBJ2-7	CAWSDWTSGTLLYEQYF
TRBV7-9	TRBJ2-7	CASSPRARTGDTYEQYF
TRBV5-1	TRBJ2-2	CASSLGTGPGELFF
TRBV18	TRBJ2-3	CASSLGPEADGVNTQYF
TRBV27	TRBJ2-1	CASSFTGTGGPRSSYNEQFF
TRBV6-1	TRBJ1-1	CASSDSSTRGKNTEAFF
TRBV18	TRBJ2-1	CASSPELSSYNEQFF
TRBV2	TRBJ2-5	CASTREIDPETQYF
TRBV30	TRBJ1-3	CAWSSGGNTIYF
TRBV28	TRBJ1-1	CASSSTGIAEAFF
TRBV10-3	TRBJ2-7	CAISQFGAQGARYEQYF
TRBV19	TRBJ1-5	CASSIAGSGQPQHF
TRBV28	TRBJ2-4	CATLGTGAPKNIQYF
TRBV19	TRBJ2-1	CASSILATWGGEQFF
TRBV7-9	TRBJ2-7	CASSFGRGTPEQYF
TRBV28	TRBJ1-6	CASSSLTGGGYNSPLHF
TRBV9	TRBJ2-1	CASSVTSRSYNEQFF
TRBV5-6	TRBJ1-5	CASSLFRHRGNQPQHF
TRBV6-4	TRBJ2-2	CASRPAGASTGELFF
TRBV18	TRBJ1-2	CASSPQDRGYGYTF
TRBV25-1	TRBJ2-1	CASSDGGYAYNEQFF
TRBV5-4	TRBJ1-1	CASSLGRVSQGMNTEAFF
TRBV28	TRBJ1-2	CASSFMGSRGLGGYTF
TRBV6-5	TRBJ2-7	CASSYGYRAYEQYF
TRBV4-2	TRBJ1-2	CASSQARDYGYTF
TRBV2	TRBJ1-1	CASSAVQGDTEAFF
TRBV11-3	TRBJ2-1	CASFGGLRTYNEQFF
TRBV16	TRBJ2-1	CASSRQGQGPVDEQFF
TRBV9	TRBJ1-4	CASSVNTGANEKLFF
TRBV7-2	TRBJ2-7	CASSAYTDRANPEQYF
TRBV18	TRBJ1-2	CASSPIQGAEGYTF
TRBV30	TRBJ1-1	CAWRPLGEGNTEAFF
TRBV24-1	TRBJ2-3	CATSVPGASTDTQYF
TRBV28	TRBJ1-6	CASSNAGTGPSPLHF
TRBV6-1	TRBJ2-1	CASSEVVKRRNKQFF
TRBV2	TRBJ1-5	CASRPDREGYQPQHF
TRBV29-1	TRBJ1-1	CSVLGQGSSEAFF
TRBV20-1	TRBJ2-7	CSARDGDRANF
TRBV29-1	TRBJ2-3	CSVAGQGLGDTQYF
TRBV18	TRBJ2-1	CASSPRSGAGGTPSRSYNEQFF
TRBV6-5	TRBJ2-7	CASRDRAYEQYF